Sequencing of this T cell receptor beta chain was carried out in a study of blood T cell repertoires in COVID-19. Study background: Acute and convalescent COVID-19 specimens originated in the United States, Italy and Spain.

How the authors handled the data: Amplification with reference gene primers provided the estimates of nucleated cell counts. Produced via immunoSEQ multiplex PCR; TCRdb's table is partial and in-frame only. V and J calls and clone size are those listed in that table; D and trimming were worked out from the DNA. This table holds about 270,000 clones, roughly 86% found once. V shed 5 bases and J shed 2 bases, with 15 bases lying between them. Per germline, CDR1 MNHEY and CDR2 SVGEGT. The CDR3 is made up of 15 amino acids. This chain uses TRBV6-2 or TRBV6-3 with TRBJ2-5; D gene uncertain. What was sequenced was peripheral blood. The TCR comes from a man between 35 and 55 years old who had recovered from COVID-19. CDR3 in amino acids: CASSQRVPPQETQYF. CDR3 bases: TGTGCCAGCAGTCAACGGGTCCCCCCTCAAGAGACCCAGTACTTC.